This T cell receptor beta chain came from a study of T cell responses to AZD1222 COVID-19 vaccine. Second-dose intervals near 4 or 12 weeks were combined. TCRdb's table, derived via immunoSEQ multiplex PCR, lists solely in-frame clones and lacks some. In the table there are 180,000 or so clones, around 90% of which are singletons. CDR1 is SGDLS and CDR2 is YYNGEE in the germline V gene. Trimming removed 4 bases from V and 2 bases from J; junction bases left unmatched: 2. This CDR3 has 14 residues. J is TRBJ1-3 and V is TRBV9, with 8 bases that match TRBD1. This receptor was obtained from an adult who received the AZD1222 COVID-19 vaccine. The material sequenced was peripheral blood, taken 28 days after the second AZD1222 dose. The CDR3 sequence is CASSLDRAGNTIYF. CDR3 bases: TGTGCCAGCAGCCTGGACAGGGCTGGAAACACCATATATTTT. Full variable domain (rest looked up from reference TRBV9 and TRBJ1-3): DSGVTQTPKHLITATGQRVTLRCSPRSGDLSVYWYQQSLDQGLQFLIQYYNGEERAKGNILERFSAQQFPDLHSELNLSSLELGDSALYFCASSLDRAGNTIYFGEGSWLTVV.